The 20 T cell receptor beta chains in this list originate from one sample, sequenced in a study of blood T cell repertoires in COVID-19. Profiled with immunoSEQ multiplex PCR; TCRdb holds only in-frame clones, not every one. The sample contains fewer than 85,000 clones, approximately 83% of which appear only once. Sequencing was carried out using peripheral blood. These receptors all stem from a human donor in a cohort sampled during active COVID-19.

This chain connects TRBV28 to TRBJ1-2, with D uncertain. Trimming removed 2 bases from V and 5 bases from J, with 9 bases in between. The CDR3 extends over 13 amino acids. CDR1 and CDR2 (germline): MDHEN, SYDVKM. This CDR3 is CASSLAVAYGYTF. The CDR3 nucleotides read TGTGCCAGCAGTTTAGCGGTGGCTTATGGCTACACCTTC.

The chain is built from TRBV6-5 and TRBJ1-1, with TRBD1 matching 10 bases. Germline V gene lookup returns CDR1 MNHEY and CDR2 SVGAGI. CDR3 length: 15 amino acids. The V and J ends lost 0 bases and 4 bases, in that order; junction bases with no gene match: 2. The CDR3 DNA is TGTGCCAGCAGTTACTCGGGACAGGGGATCACTGAAGCTTTCTTT. It encodes CASSYSGQGITEAFF.

This chain links TRBV3-1 (or the pseudogene TRBV3-2) with TRBJ2-7, with a weak D call TRBD1 (6 bases). This CDR3 comprises 14 residues. Germline V gene data show CDR1 as LGHDT and CDR2 as YNNKEL (reference sequence). V was pared by 4 bases and J by 0 bases, with 10 bases between. Written as DNA, the CDR3 is TGTGCCAGCAGCCCACAGGGTGGCTCCTACGAGCAGTACTTC. This codes for CASSPQGGSYEQYF.

This sequence joins TRBV4-1 and TRBJ2-3; tentatively, D is TRBD1 (5 bases). CDR1 is MGHRA, CDR2 YSYEKL, per germline. Trimming removed 0 bases at V and 0 bases at J, with 16 bases between. There are 18 residues in the CDR3. CDR3 DNA sequence: TGCGCCAGCAGCCAAGAGGGGTCAGGGCCTCTTAGCACAGATACGCAGTATTTT. Translating gives CASSQEGSGPLSTDTQYF.

V usage is TRBV27 and J usage is TRBJ1-2; D perhaps matches TRBD1 (5 bases). In germline, CDR1 is MNHEY, CDR2 SMNVEV (reference sequence). Trimming stripped 3 bases from V and 8 bases from J, with 22 bases between. The CDR3 covers 16 residues. CDR3 in amino acids: CASSFVGRGGLVGYTF. As DNA, the CDR3 is TGTGCCAGCAGTTTTGTAGGAAGGGGAGGTTTGGTAGGCTACACCTTC.

The chain employs TRBV28 and TRBJ2-7; TRBD1 might be the D (6 bases). Per the germline V gene, CDR1 is MDHEN and CDR2 is SYDVKM. Trimming cost V 5 bases and J 1 base, with 9 bases left between them. The CDR3 has 13 residues. CDR3 sequence (DNA): TGTGCCAGCAGTAGAACAGGGTCCTACGAGCAGTACTTC. This translates into CASSRTGSYEQYF.

The rearrangement links TRBV5-1 to TRBJ2-1, with TRBD2 identical over 13 bases. V lost 6 bases to trimming and J lost 7 bases; unmatched junction nucleotides: 4. CDR1 is SGHRS and CDR2 is YFSETQ in the germline V gene. The CDR3 contains 14 residues. The CDR3 here is CASTRLAGGNEQFF. CDR3 nucleotides: TGCGCCAGCACCCGACTAGCGGGGGGAAATGAGCAGTTCTTC. Together with reference TRBV5-1 and TRBJ2-1, the CDR3 gives the full variable domain: KAGVTQTPRYLIKTRGQQVTLSCSPISGHRSVSWYQQTPGQGLQFLFEYFSETQRNKGNFPGRFSGRQFSNSRSEMNVSTLELGDSALYLCASTRLAGGNEQFFGPGTRLTVL.

This chain connects TRBV6-4 to TRBJ2-7; D gene ambiguous. Trimming stripped 8 bases from V and 1 base from J, with 3 bases between. The CDR3 is 10 residues long. Germline CDR1 and CDR2: MRHNA and SNTAGT. The CDR3 loop reads CASLSYEQYF. CDR3 sequence (DNA): TGTGCCAGCCTTTCCTACGAGCAGTACTTC.

The V call is TRBV24-1, the J call TRBJ2-3, with D possibly being TRBD2 (5 bases). The germline V gene encodes CDR1 KGHDR and CDR2 SFDVKD. Trimming removed 3 bases from V and 5 bases from J, with 17 bases in between. This CDR3 is 16 amino acids long. The CDR3 is CATSDPNRGRIDTQYF. DNA for the CDR3: TGTGCCACCAGTGATCCCAATCGAGGGCGCATAGATACGCAGTATTTT.

V is TRBV18 and J is TRBJ1-4, with no clear D. The CDR3 has 12 residues. V was clipped by 10 bases and J by 4 bases, with 10 bases between them. Per the germline V gene, CDR1 is KGHSH and CDR2 is LQKENI. In DNA form, the CDR3 reads TGTGCCACTCCACCGAGTAATGAAAAACTGTTTTTT. Translating gives CATPPSNEKLFF. The full variable domain, rest sourced from reference TRBV18 and TRBJ1-4, is NAGVMQNPRHLVRRRGQEARLRCSPMKGHSHVYWYRQLPEEGLKFMVYLQKENIIDESGMPKERFSAEFPKEGPSILRIQQVVRGDSAAYFCATPPSNEKLFFGSGTQLSVL.

This chain uses TRBV9 with TRBJ2-7, with a possible D match to TRBD2 (6 bases). V gave up 3 bases and J gave up 6 bases, with 7 bases separating them. Germline values: CDR1 SGDLS, CDR2 YYNGEE. This CDR3 comprises 11 residues. CDR3 sequence (DNA): TGTGCCAGCAGCGGAGCGGGCGAGCAGTACTTC. It yields the protein CASSGAGEQYF.

The sample holds a few counts of this clone. This chain links TRBV18 with TRBJ2-2, with D tentatively TRBD2 (6 bases). V gave up 0 bases and J gave up 5 bases, with 7 bases separating them. Germline V gene data show CDR1 as KGHSH and CDR2 as LQKENI. This CDR3 has 14 residues. The CDR3 reads CASSPPGRTGELFF. Here the CDR3 DNA reads TGTGCCAGCTCACCACCAGGGAGGACCGGGGAGCTGTTTTTT.

The chain uses TRBV5-1 and TRBJ1-1; D is undetermined. Looked up from germline, CDR1 is SGHRS and CDR2 is YFSETQ. The CDR3 is 19 residues long. V was trimmed by 2 bases and J by 0 bases, leaving 23 bases between them. The CDR3 coding sequence is TGCGCCAGCAGCTTACTACCCCCGGGGAGCACTCCCATGAACACTGAAGCTTTCTTT. Amino acid sequence: CASSLLPPGSTPMNTEAFF. The variable domain in full, completed from reference TRBV5-1 and TRBJ1-1, reads KAGVTQTPRYLIKTRGQQVTLSCSPISGHRSVSWYQQTPGQGLQFLFEYFSETQRNKGNFPGRFSGRQFSNSRSEMNVSTLELGDSALYLCASSLLPPGSTPMNTEAFFGQGTRLTVV.

The rearrangement joins TRBV5-1 to TRBJ2-7, with 10 positions matching TRBD1. Trimming at V came to 2 bases and at J to 7 bases, leaving 6 bases not matched to a gene. The CDR3 extends over 14 amino acids. The germline CDR1 and CDR2 sequences are SGHRS and YFSETQ. The CDR3: CASSFGTGDREQYF. The DNA of the CDR3 is TGCGCCAGCAGCTTCGGGACAGGGGATAGGGAGCAGTACTTC.

The rearrangement joins TRBV11-3 to TRBJ1-6; D possibly corresponds to TRBD1 (5 bases). CDR3 length: 14 residues. Per germline, CDR1 SGHNT and CDR2 YENEEA. Trimming stripped 1 base from V and 6 bases from J, with 7 bases between. The CDR3 loop is CASSLVTANSPLHF. The CDR3 nucleotides are TGTGCCAGCAGCTTAGTGACAGCTAATTCACCCCTCCACTTT.

J is TRBJ1-5 and V is TRBV9; TRBD1 might be the D (6 bases). From germline, CDR1 is SGDLS and CDR2 YYNGEE. The CDR3 covers 16 residues. Trimming removed 3 bases from V and 0 bases from J, with 13 bases in between. CDR3 protein: CASSGSTGYSNQPQHF. The DNA for the CDR3 is TGTGCCAGCAGCGGATCCACAGGGTATAGCAATCAGCCCCAGCATTTT.

The sample holds one count of this clone. The V call is TRBV6-1, the J call TRBJ2-3, with 11 bases matching TRBD2. The trim removed 0 bases at V and 2 bases at J, leaving 7 bases unmatched. The CDR3 extends over 18 amino acids. Germline V gives CDR1 MNHNS, CDR2 SASEGT. This CDR3 reads CASSEALVAGGNTDTQYF. As DNA, the CDR3 is TGTGCCAGCAGTGAAGCGTTGGTAGCGGGGGGGAACACAGATACGCAGTATTTT.

The gene calls are TRBV5-1 and TRBJ2-7; 12 bases are shared with TRBD2. The V segment lost 4 bases and the J segment 1 base; nucleotides outside the gene matches: 3. The germline V gene encodes CDR1 SGHRS and CDR2 YFSETQ. This CDR3 comprises 15 residues. This chain's CDR3 is CASSPTSGGSYEQYF. CDR3 DNA: TGCGCCAGCAGCCCCACTAGCGGGGGGTCCTACGAGCAGTACTTC.

V gene TRBV7-8 combines with J gene TRBJ2-2, with 8 bases lining up with TRBD1. V shed 1 base, J shed 0 bases, and the junction held 1 base outside the gene matches. Per germline, CDR1 SGHVS and CDR2 FQNEAQ. The CDR3 runs 16 residues. The DNA of the CDR3 is TGTGCCAGCAGCTTAGGGACAGGGCCGAACACCGGGGAGCTGTTTTTT. Translated, it gives CASSLGTGPNTGELFF.

The chain carries TRBV7-3 and TRBJ2-7; 11 nucleotides agree with TRBD2. The CDR3 totals 14 residues. Trimming at V came to 5 bases and at J to 3 bases, leaving 3 bases not matched to a gene. Germline lookup yields CDR1 SGHTA and CDR2 FQGTGA. CDR3 DNA sequence: TGTGCCAGCAGCCCAGGGACTAGCGGCTACGAGCAGTACTTC. It is translated as CASSPGTSGYEQYF.